This TCR beta chain emerged from a study of cytomegalovirus exposure and HLA in healthy donors. Study information: An early release of data contained approximately 85 million unique TCRs, which came from HLA-typed donors. Study findings and constraints: There were several of the most significant clusters that appeared linked to common viral pathogens in a later analysis. Presence/absence results assume similar sequencing depth per donor, which may not hold.

Remarks on this clone: The antigen is not known.

With V trimmed by 2 bases and J by 1 base, 3 bases remained unmatched. The CDR3 consists of 16 residues. Germline CDR1 reads MNHEY; CDR2 reads SVGAGI. Researchers ran the PCR with 60 Vbeta and 13 Jbeta primers. The protocol was immunoSEQ multiplex PCR, while the TCRdb copy is restricted to in-frame clones and leaves out a portion. The table has 110,000 to 150,000 clones, 73% seen once. This TCR came from a human donor in good health. Input material: PBMCs. The V gene is TRBV6-5, the J gene TRBJ1-1, with TRBD1 matching 11 bases. CDR3 DNA sequence: TGTGCCAGCAGTTACACCGGGACAGGGGGGAACACTGAAGCTTTCTTT. This encodes CASSYTGTGGNTEAFF.